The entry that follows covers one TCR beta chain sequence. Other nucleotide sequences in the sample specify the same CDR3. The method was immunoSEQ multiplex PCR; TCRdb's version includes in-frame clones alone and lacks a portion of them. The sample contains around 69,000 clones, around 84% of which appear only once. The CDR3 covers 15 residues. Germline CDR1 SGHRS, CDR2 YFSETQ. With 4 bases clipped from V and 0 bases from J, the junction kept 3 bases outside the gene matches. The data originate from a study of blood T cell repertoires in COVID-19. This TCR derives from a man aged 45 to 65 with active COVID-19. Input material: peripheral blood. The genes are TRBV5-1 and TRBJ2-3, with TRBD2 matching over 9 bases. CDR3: CASSLSGRSTDTQYF. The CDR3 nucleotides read TGCGCCAGCAGCCTTAGCGGGAGAAGCACAGATACGCAGTATTTT.